This TCR beta chain was retrieved from a study of shared clonotypes between healthy human individuals. Looking at the study overall: Plates per donor: three CD4 naive, three CD4 memory, two CD8 naive, one CD8 memory. Overall study results and limits: Across a few donors, naive CD4 shared about 5%, naive CD8 about 3.2%, memory CD4 roughly 2.4%, memory CD8 more than 0.35%.

The data were produced by immunoSEQ multiplex PCR, yet TCRdb's version contains in-frame clones alone and is incomplete. The profile shows some 1 million clones, about 80% of them singletons. The length of the CDR3 is 15 residues. The V end lost 2 bases, the J end lost 1 base, and 11 bases lay between the germline ends. Germline CDR1 is GTSNPN and CDR2 is SVGIG (reference sequence). With respect to this clone: Its antigen is still unknown.

The chain uses TRBV30 and TRBJ2-2, with D possibly TRBD2 on 5 matching bases. The sequenced material came from memory CD4+ T cells sorted from blood. Indicated subset: CD45RA-negative fraction. The source is a man between 18 and 35 years old in good health. The CDR3 DNA is TGTGCCTGGAGTAGCCGCGGGCAGAACACCGGGGAGCTGTTTTTT. Translated, it gives CAWSSRGQNTGELFF.